These T cell receptor beta chains were read from a single sample in a study of CD8 T cells in Susac syndrome. TCRdb ran MiXCR on the immunoSEQ multiplex PCR reads and lists one entry per CDR3 protein. The sample includes approximately 170,000 distinct CDR3 sequences, about 91% seen only once; the top ten take roughly 0.08%. The sequencing sample was made of CD4+ T cells from PBMCs. Every receptor here comes from a human donor in good health. The CDR3 runs from the conserved cysteine through the conserved F or W. The order of the fields is clone size, D gene, CDR3 length, V gene, J gene, CDR3 protein, CDR3 DNA. D genes are given only for firm matches. Expanded clones get a size class; other rows say once, few or many, or leave the size out.

clone_size: .; d_call: TRBD1; cdr3_length: 13; v_call: TRBV10-3; j_call: TRBJ2-7; cdr3_aa: CATGGQGSYEQYF; cdr3_nt: TGTGCCACAGGGGGACAGGGGTCCTACGAGCAGTACTTC
clone_size: .; d_call: TRBD1; cdr3_length: 14; v_call: TRBV18; j_call: TRBJ2-7; cdr3_aa: CASSSGTGGWEQYF; cdr3_nt: TGTGCCAGCTCATCCGGGACAGGGGGTTGGGAGCAGTACTTC
clone_size: once; d_call: .; cdr3_length: 13; v_call: TRBV29-1; j_call: TRBJ1-4; cdr3_aa: CSVVRDGNEKLFF; cdr3_nt: TGCAGCGTTGTCCGGGACGGGAATGAAAAACTGTTTTTT
clone_size: .; d_call: .; cdr3_length: 13; v_call: TRBV27; j_call: TRBJ1-1; cdr3_aa: CASSLNGGAEAFF; cdr3_nt: TGTGCCAGCAGTTTAAACGGTGGCGCTGAAGCTTTCTTT
clone_size: .; d_call: .; cdr3_length: 15; v_call: TRBV6-2/TRBV6-3; j_call: TRBJ1-2; cdr3_aa: CASLTPRTGDYGYTF; cdr3_nt: TGTGCCAGCCTTACTCCCCGGACGGGTGACTATGGCTACACCTTC
clone_size: .; d_call: .; cdr3_length: 13; v_call: TRBV29-1; j_call: TRBJ2-3; cdr3_aa: CSGYGGGTDTQYF; cdr3_nt: TGCAGCGGATACGGGGGCGGCACAGATACGCAGTATTTT
clone_size: .; d_call: TRBD2; cdr3_length: 17; v_call: TRBV5-1; j_call: TRBJ2-2; cdr3_aa: CASSLGGLAVNTGELFF; cdr3_nt: TGCGCCAGCAGCTTAGGGGGACTAGCTGTTAACACCGGGGAGCTGTTTTTT
clone_size: .; d_call: TRBD1; cdr3_length: 15; v_call: TRBV5-1; j_call: TRBJ2-7; cdr3_aa: CASSAAGTGTYEQYF; cdr3_nt: TGCGCCAGCAGCGCTGCCGGGACAGGGACCTACGAGCAGTACTTC
clone_size: .; d_call: .; cdr3_length: 16; v_call: TRBV4-3; j_call: TRBJ2-2; cdr3_aa: CASSQDTDRYTGELFF; cdr3_nt: TGCGCCAGCAGCCAAGATACAGACAGATACACCGGGGAGCTGTTTTTT
clone_size: .; d_call: .; cdr3_length: 16; v_call: TRBV7-3; j_call: TRBJ1-2; cdr3_aa: CASSLTPGGREYGYTF; cdr3_nt: TGTGCCAGCAGCTTAACCCCGGGGGGGCGCGAGTATGGCTACACCTTC
clone_size: .; d_call: .; cdr3_length: 14; v_call: TRBV6-1; j_call: TRBJ2-1; cdr3_aa: CASSWGTSYNEQFF; cdr3_nt: TGTGCCAGCAGTTGGGGAACCTCCTACAATGAGCAGTTCTTC
clone_size: .; d_call: .; cdr3_length: 11; v_call: TRBV3-1; j_call: TRBJ2-3; cdr3_aa: CASSRGDTQYF; cdr3_nt: TGTGCCAGCAGCCGTGGAGATACGCAGTATTTT
clone_size: .; d_call: .; cdr3_length: 18; v_call: TRBV4-3; j_call: TRBJ2-3; cdr3_aa: CASSQSWGRALSTDTQYF; cdr3_nt: TGCGCCAGCAGCCAATCCTGGGGTAGGGCCCTTAGCACAGATACGCAGTATTTT
clone_size: once; d_call: .; cdr3_length: 10; v_call: TRBV5-8; j_call: TRBJ1-1; cdr3_aa: CASTENLALF; cdr3_nt: TGTGCCAGCACTGAAAATCTCGCCCTCTTT
clone_size: .; d_call: .; cdr3_length: 16; v_call: TRBV5-1; j_call: TRBJ1-1; cdr3_aa: CASSLGGLGVNTEAFF; cdr3_nt: TGCGCCAGCAGCTTGGGGGGTCTCGGGGTTAACACTGAAGCTTTCTTT
clone_size: once; d_call: .; cdr3_length: 15; v_call: TRBV7-2; j_call: TRBJ1-4; cdr3_aa: CASSSSFATNEKLFF; cdr3_nt: TGTGCCAGCAGCTCCTCGTTCGCAACTAATGAAAAACTGTTTTTT
clone_size: .; d_call: TRBD2; cdr3_length: 17; v_call: TRBV20-1; j_call: TRBJ2-2; cdr3_aa: CSARDRGASGATGELFF; cdr3_nt: TGCAGTGCTAGAGATCGAGGGGCTAGCGGGGCCACCGGGGAGCTGTTTTTT
clone_size: .; d_call: .; cdr3_length: 13; v_call: TRBV7-2; j_call: TRBJ1-5; cdr3_aa: CASSLLSRQPQHF; cdr3_nt: TGTGCCAGCAGCTTACTGTCTCGGCAGCCCCAGCATTTT
clone_size: .; d_call: TRBD2; cdr3_length: 15; v_call: TRBV7-2; j_call: TRBJ2-5; cdr3_aa: CASSSGTSLQETQYF; cdr3_nt: TGTGCCAGCAGCTCCGGGACTAGCTTACAAGAGACCCAGTACTTC
clone_size: .; d_call: .; cdr3_length: 13; v_call: TRBV28; j_call: TRBJ1-3; cdr3_aa: CASSSLIGNTIYF; cdr3_nt: TGTGCCAGCAGTTCGCTGATTGGAAACACCATATATTTT
clone_size: .; d_call: TRBD2; cdr3_length: 15; v_call: TRBV7-8; j_call: TRBJ2-7; cdr3_aa: CASSFMTSGTGEQYF; cdr3_nt: TGTGCCAGCAGCTTTATGACTAGCGGGACGGGAGAGCAGTACTTC
clone_size: .; d_call: .; cdr3_length: 15; v_call: TRBV13; j_call: TRBJ1-2; cdr3_aa: CASSTRGGLDYGYTF; cdr3_nt: TGTGCCAGCAGCACCCGGGGGGGGTTGGACTATGGCTACACCTTC
clone_size: .; d_call: TRBD1; cdr3_length: 15; v_call: TRBV4-2; j_call: TRBJ1-6; cdr3_aa: CASSQTDRDHSPLHF; cdr3_nt: TGTGCCAGCAGCCAAACCGACAGGGATCATTCACCCCTCCACTTT
clone_size: .; d_call: .; cdr3_length: 17; v_call: TRBV6-2/TRBV6-3; j_call: TRBJ2-2; cdr3_aa: CASSSGLVSWNTGELFF; cdr3_nt: TGTGCCAGCAGTTCAGGACTCGTGTCATGGAACACCGGGGAGCTGTTTTTT
clone_size: .; d_call: .; cdr3_length: 13; v_call: TRBV5-1; j_call: TRBJ2-7; cdr3_aa: CASSWDHNNEQYF; cdr3_nt: TGCGCCAGCAGCTGGGATCACAACAACGAGCAGTACTTC
clone_size: .; d_call: TRBD1; cdr3_length: 15; v_call: TRBV14; j_call: TRBJ1-2; cdr3_aa: CASSKGQGGDYGYTF; cdr3_nt: TGTGCCAGCAGCAAGGGACAGGGAGGCGACTATGGCTACACCTTC
clone_size: .; d_call: .; cdr3_length: 16; v_call: TRBV7-9; j_call: TRBJ1-4; cdr3_aa: CASSILGWQGFEKLFF; cdr3_nt: TGTGCCAGCAGCATCCTCGGGTGGCAGGGATTTGAAAAACTGTTTTTT
clone_size: .; d_call: .; cdr3_length: 15; v_call: TRBV4-2; j_call: TRBJ2-7; cdr3_aa: CASSQASAGSYEQYF; cdr3_nt: TGTGCCAGCAGCCAAGCGAGCGCCGGATCCTACGAGCAGTACTTC
clone_size: .; d_call: .; cdr3_length: 15; v_call: TRBV19; j_call: TRBJ2-2; cdr3_aa: CASSIDLGYTGELFF; cdr3_nt: TGTGCCAGTAGTATAGATCTCGGGTACACCGGGGAGCTGTTTTTT
clone_size: .; d_call: .; cdr3_length: 12; v_call: TRBV6-2/TRBV6-3; j_call: TRBJ1-2; cdr3_aa: CASSSYYYGYTF; cdr3_nt: TGTGCCAGCAGTTCGTACTACTATGGCTACACCTTC
clone_size: .; d_call: TRBD2; cdr3_length: 14; v_call: TRBV6-1; j_call: TRBJ2-7; cdr3_aa: CASSEREGAGEQYF; cdr3_nt: TGTGCCAGCAGTGAAAGGGAGGGAGCGGGCGAGCAGTACTTC
clone_size: .; d_call: TRBD2; cdr3_length: 12; v_call: TRBV20-1; j_call: TRBJ2-5; cdr3_aa: CSAAGGGVTQYF; cdr3_nt: TGCAGTGCGGCGGGCGGGGGGGTGACCCAGTACTTC
clone_size: few; d_call: .; cdr3_length: 13; v_call: TRBV7-9; j_call: TRBJ2-7; cdr3_aa: CASSFRTAYEQYF; cdr3_nt: TGTGCCAGCAGCTTCCGGACGGCCTACGAGCAGTACTTC
clone_size: .; d_call: .; cdr3_length: 12; v_call: TRBV5-1; j_call: TRBJ2-1; cdr3_aa: CASSLGWDEQFF; cdr3_nt: TGCGCCAGCAGCTTAGGGTGGGATGAGCAGTTCTTC
clone_size: .; d_call: .; cdr3_length: 14; v_call: TRBV30; j_call: TRBJ1-1; cdr3_aa: CAWSVGGSNTEAFF; cdr3_nt: TGTGCCTGGAGTGTTGGTGGATCGAACACTGAAGCTTTCTTT
clone_size: .; d_call: .; cdr3_length: 13; v_call: TRBV5-1; j_call: TRBJ2-1; cdr3_aa: CASRPGVGNEQFF; cdr3_nt: TGCGCCAGCAGACCAGGGGTTGGGAATGAGCAGTTCTTC
clone_size: .; d_call: TRBD2; cdr3_length: 15; v_call: TRBV18; j_call: TRBJ2-1; cdr3_aa: CASSRGLAVYNEQFF; cdr3_nt: TGTGCCAGCTCACGAGGACTAGCGGTTTACAATGAGCAGTTCTTC
clone_size: .; d_call: .; cdr3_length: 14; v_call: TRBV19; j_call: TRBJ1-5; cdr3_aa: CASKPQVSNQPQHF; cdr3_nt: TGTGCCAGTAAACCCCAAGTTAGCAATCAGCCCCAGCATTTT
clone_size: .; d_call: TRBD1; cdr3_length: 16; v_call: TRBV9; j_call: TRBJ1-3; cdr3_aa: CASSAHPGGIGNTIYF; cdr3_nt: TGTGCCAGCAGCGCACACCCAGGGGGCATCGGAAACACCATATATTTT
clone_size: .; d_call: TRBD1; cdr3_length: 15; v_call: TRBV7-8; j_call: TRBJ2-7; cdr3_aa: CASSPSRGPSYEQYF; cdr3_nt: TGTGCCAGCAGCCCGAGCAGGGGGCCCTCCTACGAGCAGTACTTC
clone_size: .; d_call: .; cdr3_length: 11; v_call: TRBV6-6; j_call: TRBJ1-2; cdr3_aa: CASMRGYGYTF; cdr3_nt: TGTGCCAGCATGAGAGGCTATGGCTACACCTTC
clone_size: .; d_call: .; cdr3_length: 14; v_call: TRBV7-2; j_call: TRBJ1-1; cdr3_aa: CASTRLGADTEAFF; cdr3_nt: TGTGCCAGCACCCGGTTAGGGGCCGACACTGAAGCTTTCTTT
clone_size: .; d_call: TRBD1; cdr3_length: 15; v_call: TRBV28; j_call: TRBJ1-1; cdr3_aa: CASSPPQGMNTEAFF; cdr3_nt: TGTGCCAGCAGTCCTCCACAGGGGATGAACACTGAAGCTTTCTTT
clone_size: .; d_call: .; cdr3_length: 13; v_call: TRBV5-1; j_call: TRBJ2-7; cdr3_aa: CASSLSYSYEQYF; cdr3_nt: TGCGCCAGCAGCTTGAGTTACTCCTACGAGCAGTACTTC